The TCR beta chain described here comes from a study of patients and donors after allogeneic stem cell transplantation. From the RT-PCR reads, TCRdb called clonotypes with MiXCR, one entry per CDR3 protein. The table records about 200,000 distinct CDR3 sequences, 41% of them present only once. The CDR3 is 15 amino acids. Trimming cost V 2 bases and J 5 bases; bases outside gene matches: 6. The sample taken for sequencing was blood, either unsorted or a sorted T cell fraction (not recorded which). The chain links TRBV12-3 or TRBV12-4 to TRBJ2-1; 7 bases line up with TRBD1. The clonotype was recovered from a human donor who was either an allogeneic HSCT recipient or a stem cell or donor lymphocyte infusion donor (not recorded which). It is not recorded whose cells these are; they may come from a transplant donor. The CDR3 reads CASSLRGQPNNEQFF. In DNA, the CDR3 is TGTGCCAGCAGTTTAAGGGGACAGCCCAACAATGAGCAGTTCTTC.